Each of the 11 T cell receptor beta chains below was sequenced from the same sample in a study of tumor-infiltrating lymphocytes in primary liver carcinoma. Making TCR beta cDNA involved approximately 510 ng total RNA and a constant-region primer. Library construction for TCR beta comprised three nested multiplex PCR rounds performed with slightly modified ARM-PCR. Running 9 to 11 cycles apiece, the first two PCR rounds relied on TRBV1-TRBV30 forward primers together with a C-beta reverse primer. Each CDR3 protein is one row after TCRdb ran MiXCR on the multiplex PCR reads. The sample has a few hundred thousand distinct CDR3 sequences, almost 60% seen once. The authors took blood RNA from unsorted whole blood and also extracted germline DNA. The sequenced material came from peripheral blood. These receptors were taken from a woman aged 25-40 years with primary liver carcinoma and hepatitis B virus infection.

For this clonotype: A much larger clone differs from this one at a single base, so this may be a read error. The chain has TRBV29-1 and TRBJ2-7; 7 bases fit TRBD2. The length of the CDR3 is 14 residues. Germline lookup yields CDR1 SQVTM and CDR2 ANQGSEA. The CDR3 here is CSLEGRGSEYEQYF. The CDR3 DNA reads TGCAGCCTTGAAGGGCGCGGGAGTGAGTACGAGCAGTACTTC.

Note on this clonotype: At one of its ends the junction is not consistent with the germline gene, which may arise from a read error. This sequence joins TRBV5-4 and TRBJ2-3, with D possibly TRBD1 on 6 matching bases. CDR3 length: 11 amino acids. The germline V gene has CDR1 SGHNT and CDR2 YYREEE (reference sequence). This CDR3 is CATRDTGTQYF. The CDR3 coding sequence is TGTGCCACTAGGGACACAGGTACGCAGTATTTT.

As concerns this clonotype: Since a much larger clone is just one base distant, this may be a read error. V is TRBV6-6 and J is TRBJ1-2; 8 bases line up with TRBD1. Germline V lookup: CDR1 MNHNY, CDR2 SVGAGI (reference sequence). This CDR3 is 13 amino acids long. DNA of the CDR3: TGTTCCAGCAGCCTGGACAGGGAAGGTGGCTACACCTTC. This translates into CSSSLDREGGYTF.

The CDR3 DNA sequence: TGTGCCAGCAGCTGGCCCTTGAACGGGCGTTCCAATGAGCAGTTCTTC. It specifies CASSWPLNGRSNEQFF. V is TRBV7-9 and J is TRBJ2-1, with D uncertain. Trimming shortened V by 4 bases and J by 6 bases, and 19 bases separated the two germline ends. The germline gives CDR1 SEHNR, CDR2 FQNEAQ (reference sequence). The CDR3 spans 16 residues.

The chain employs TRBV6-5 and TRBJ2-3, with 13 bases lining up with TRBD2. The V segment lost 7 bases and the J segment 6 bases; nucleotides outside the gene matches: 10. Germline V gene data show CDR1 as MNHEY and CDR2 as SVGAGI. CDR3 size: 16 residues. The CDR3 sequence is CASKHTSGRVGDTQYF. The CDR3 nucleotides read TGTGCCAGCAAACACACTAGCGGGAGGGTCGGGGATACGCAGTATTTT.

With respect to this clonotype: This sequence may be a read error, since a much larger clone differs from it by one base. The rearrangement joins TRBV4-3 to TRBJ2-3; D may correspond to TRBD1 or TRBD2 (5 bases each). This CDR3 comprises 17 residues. Germline-derived CDR1 and CDR2 are LGHNA and YSLEER. Trimming stripped 0 bases from V and 4 bases from J, with 17 bases between. CDR3 coding DNA: TGCGCCAGCAGCCAAGAGGGGCGGAGAGGGTTCGCAGATACGCAGTATTTT. It is translated as CASSQEGRRGFADTQYF.

The CDR3 DNA reads TGCGCCAGCAGCCGCGAGAGAAACCTAAACACCATATATTTT. This codes for CASSRERNLNTIYF. The chain uses TRBV4-1 and TRBJ1-3, with D unresolved. Germline V CDR1 and CDR2: MGHRA, YSYEKL. The germline V and J ends were trimmed by 4 bases and 6 bases, with 13 bases remaining between them. This CDR3 comprises 14 residues.

This clonotype occurred a few times. V is TRBV28 and J is TRBJ1-2; no firm D call. Germline loops: CDR1 MDHEN, CDR2 SYDVKM. V was pared by 4 bases and J by 7 bases, with 7 bases between. The CDR3 spans 11 residues. DNA for the CDR3: TGTGCCAGCAGTTCGGTATTTGGCTACACCTTC. Encoded protein: CASSSVFGYTF.

The rearrangement joins TRBV28 to TRBJ2-1; D not certain. Trimming removed 5 bases from V and 10 bases from J, with 21 bases in between. Looked up from germline, CDR1 is MDHEN and CDR2 is SYDVKM. The CDR3 spans 15 residues. The CDR3 region is CASSLTSSPAREQFF. CDR3 sequence (DNA): TGTGCCAGCAGTCTGACCTCGAGCCCCGCAAGGGAGCAGTTCTTC.

The genes are TRBV11-3 and TRBJ2-1, with a possible D match to TRBD2 (5 bases). There are 13 residues in the CDR3. Trimming removed 6 bases from V and 7 bases from J, with 13 bases in between. From germline, CDR1 is SGHNT and CDR2 YENEEA. For the CDR3, the DNA is TGTGCCAGCAGACTATTGGGGAGTAATGAGCAGTTCTTC. It translates to CASRLLGSNEQFF.

This clonotype was recorded a few times. V usage is TRBV13 and J usage is TRBJ2-7; 7 bases fit TRBD1. Unmatched junction bases numbered 3, after V lost 5 bases and J lost 2 bases. The CDR3 is made up of 13 amino acids. Per the germline V gene, CDR1 is PRHDT and CDR2 is FYEKMQ (reference sequence). This CDR3 reads CASSMGQTYEQYF. CDR3 DNA sequence: TGTGCCAGCAGCATGGGACAGACCTACGAGCAGTACTTC.